The clone carrying this T cell receptor (beta chain) turned up a few times. This sample was taken from a study of T cells in Graves' hyperthyroidism and ophthalmopathy. Amplification yielded TCR beta CDR3 regions, with RNA transcripts as the source. When the TCR CDR3 underwent first-round RT-PCR, the HTBI primer set was used. TCRdb called the multiplex PCR reads again in MiXCR, with one record for every CDR3 protein. The repertoire holds fewer than 650,000 distinct CDR3 sequences, with 46% as singletons. This sequence originates from an adult woman with Graves' disease, either hyperthyroidism or ophthalmopathy (not recorded which). The material sequenced was peripheral blood or thyroid tissue (not recorded which).

CDR3 amino acids: CASSLAPGHVYEQYF. The CDR3 bases are TGTGCCAGCAGCTTAGCCCCGGGACACGTCTACGAGCAGTACTTC. The chain recombines TRBV11-2 with TRBJ2-7, with D possibly being TRBD1 (6 bases). With 1 base removed from V and 3 bases from J, the gap between germline ends came to 13 bases. Germline CDR1 reads SGHAT; CDR2 reads FQNNGV. The CDR3 extends over 15 amino acids.